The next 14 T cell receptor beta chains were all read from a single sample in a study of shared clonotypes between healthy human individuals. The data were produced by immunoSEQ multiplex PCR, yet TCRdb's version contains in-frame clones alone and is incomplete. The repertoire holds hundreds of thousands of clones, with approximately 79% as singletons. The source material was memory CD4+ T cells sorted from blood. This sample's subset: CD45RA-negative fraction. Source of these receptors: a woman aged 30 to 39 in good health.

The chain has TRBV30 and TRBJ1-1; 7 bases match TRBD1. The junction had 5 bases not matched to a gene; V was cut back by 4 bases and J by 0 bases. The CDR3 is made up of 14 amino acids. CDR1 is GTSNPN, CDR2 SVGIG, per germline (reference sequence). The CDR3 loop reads CAWIKQGMNTEAFF. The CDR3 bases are TGTGCCTGGATAAAACAGGGGATGAACACTGAAGCTTTCTTT. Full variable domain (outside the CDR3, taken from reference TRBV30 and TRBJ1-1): SQTIHQWPATLVQPVGSPLSLECTVEGTSNPNLYWYRQAAGRGLQLLFYSVGIGQISSEVPQNLSASRPQDRQFILSSKKLLLSDSGFYLCAWIKQGMNTEAFFGQGTRLTVV.

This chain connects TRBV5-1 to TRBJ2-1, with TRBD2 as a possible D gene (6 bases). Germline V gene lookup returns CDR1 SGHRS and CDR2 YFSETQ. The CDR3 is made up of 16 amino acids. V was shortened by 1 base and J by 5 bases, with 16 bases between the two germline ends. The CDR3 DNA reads TGCGCCAGCAGCTTGCGGGGGTTAGAGTTACACAATGAGCAGTTCTTC. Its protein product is CASSLRGLELHNEQFF.

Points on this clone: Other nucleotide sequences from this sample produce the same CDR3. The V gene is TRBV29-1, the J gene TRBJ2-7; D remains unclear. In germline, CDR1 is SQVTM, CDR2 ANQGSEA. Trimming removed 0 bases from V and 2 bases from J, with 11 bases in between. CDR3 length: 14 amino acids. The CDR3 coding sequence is TGCAGCGTTGAAGATCGGGCTGGAACCTACGAGCAGTACTTC. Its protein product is CSVEDRAGTYEQYF.

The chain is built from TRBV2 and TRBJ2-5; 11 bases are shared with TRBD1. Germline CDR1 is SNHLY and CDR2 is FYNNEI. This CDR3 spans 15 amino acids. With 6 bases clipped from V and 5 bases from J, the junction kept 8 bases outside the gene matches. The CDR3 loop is CASSRDRGYGETQYF. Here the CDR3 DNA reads TGTGCCAGCAGCCGGGACAGGGGGTATGGTGAGACCCAGTACTTC.

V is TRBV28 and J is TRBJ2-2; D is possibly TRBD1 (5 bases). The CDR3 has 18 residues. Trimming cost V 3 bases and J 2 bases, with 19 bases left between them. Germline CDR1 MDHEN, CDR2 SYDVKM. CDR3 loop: CASSLPVAGAQNTGELFF. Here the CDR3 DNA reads TGTGCCAGCAGTTTGCCCGTTGCTGGGGCACAAAACACCGGGGAGCTGTTTTTT. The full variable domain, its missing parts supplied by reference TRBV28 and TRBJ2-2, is DVKVTQSSRYLVKRTGEKVFLECVQDMDHENMFWYRQDPGLGLRLIYFSYDVKMKEKGDIPEGYSVSREKKERFSLILESASTNQTSMYLCASSLPVAGAQNTGELFFGEGSRLTVL.

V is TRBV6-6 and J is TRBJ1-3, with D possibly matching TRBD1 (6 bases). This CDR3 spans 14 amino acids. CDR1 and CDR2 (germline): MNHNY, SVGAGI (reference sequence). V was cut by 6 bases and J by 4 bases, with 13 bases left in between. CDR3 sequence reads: CASSQIGGGNTIYF. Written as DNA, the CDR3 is TGTGCCAGCAGCCAAATCGGGGGCGGAAACACCATATATTTT.

CDR3 bases: TGTGCCAGCAGCCGTACAGAGGGCTACGAGCAGTACTTC. Its protein product is CASSRTEGYEQYF. The chain has TRBV7-7 and TRBJ2-7, with D possibly being TRBD2 (5 bases). The CDR3 is 13 amino acids. Per germline, CDR1 SSHAT and CDR2 FNYEAQ (reference sequence). Trimming shortened V by 5 bases and J by 3 bases, and 11 bases separated the two germline ends.

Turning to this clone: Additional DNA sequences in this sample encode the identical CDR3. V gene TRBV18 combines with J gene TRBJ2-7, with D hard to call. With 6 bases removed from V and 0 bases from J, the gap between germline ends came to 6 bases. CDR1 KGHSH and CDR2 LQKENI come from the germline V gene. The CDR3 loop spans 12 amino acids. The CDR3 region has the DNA TGTGCCAGCTCCCCTAACTCCTACGAGCAGTACTTC. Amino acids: CASSPNSYEQYF.

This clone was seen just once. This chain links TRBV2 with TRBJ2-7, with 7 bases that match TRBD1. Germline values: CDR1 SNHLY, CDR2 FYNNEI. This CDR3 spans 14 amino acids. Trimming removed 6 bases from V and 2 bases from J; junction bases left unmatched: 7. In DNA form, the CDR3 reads TGTGCCAGCAGGGGACAGCCTACACCCTACGAGCAGTACTTC. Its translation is CASRGQPTPYEQYF.

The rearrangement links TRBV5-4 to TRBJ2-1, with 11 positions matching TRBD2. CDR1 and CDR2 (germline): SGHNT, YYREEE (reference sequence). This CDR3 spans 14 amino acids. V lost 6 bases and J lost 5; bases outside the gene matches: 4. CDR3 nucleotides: TGTGCCAGCACCCAGACTAGCGGGGACAATGAGCAGTTCTTC. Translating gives CASTQTSGDNEQFF.

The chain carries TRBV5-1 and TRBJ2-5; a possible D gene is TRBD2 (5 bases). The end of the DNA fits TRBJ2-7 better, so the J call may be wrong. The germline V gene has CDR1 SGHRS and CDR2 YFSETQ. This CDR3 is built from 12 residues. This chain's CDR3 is CASRSSSHEQYF. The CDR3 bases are TGCGCCAGCAGATCGTCTAGCCACGAGCAGTACTTC.

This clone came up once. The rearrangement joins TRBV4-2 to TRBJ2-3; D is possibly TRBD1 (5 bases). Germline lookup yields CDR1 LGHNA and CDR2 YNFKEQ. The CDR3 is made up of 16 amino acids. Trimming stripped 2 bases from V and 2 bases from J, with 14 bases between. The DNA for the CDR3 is TGTGCCAGCAGCCAATTTGAGGCAGGGAACACAGATACGCAGTATTTT. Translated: CASSQFEAGNTDTQYF.

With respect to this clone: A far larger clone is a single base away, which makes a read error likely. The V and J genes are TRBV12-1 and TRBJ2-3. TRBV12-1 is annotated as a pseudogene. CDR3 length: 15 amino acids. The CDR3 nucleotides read TGTGCCAGCAGCTTTGCGCAAGGGGGGACAGATACGCAGTATTTT. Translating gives CASSFAQGGTDTQYF.

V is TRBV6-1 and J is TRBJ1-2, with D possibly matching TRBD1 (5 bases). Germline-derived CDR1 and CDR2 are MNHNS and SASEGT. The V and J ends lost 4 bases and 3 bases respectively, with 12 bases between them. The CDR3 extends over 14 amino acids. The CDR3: CASSVPTVDYGYTF. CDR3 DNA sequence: TGTGCCAGCAGTGTACCGACAGTAGACTATGGCTACACCTTC.